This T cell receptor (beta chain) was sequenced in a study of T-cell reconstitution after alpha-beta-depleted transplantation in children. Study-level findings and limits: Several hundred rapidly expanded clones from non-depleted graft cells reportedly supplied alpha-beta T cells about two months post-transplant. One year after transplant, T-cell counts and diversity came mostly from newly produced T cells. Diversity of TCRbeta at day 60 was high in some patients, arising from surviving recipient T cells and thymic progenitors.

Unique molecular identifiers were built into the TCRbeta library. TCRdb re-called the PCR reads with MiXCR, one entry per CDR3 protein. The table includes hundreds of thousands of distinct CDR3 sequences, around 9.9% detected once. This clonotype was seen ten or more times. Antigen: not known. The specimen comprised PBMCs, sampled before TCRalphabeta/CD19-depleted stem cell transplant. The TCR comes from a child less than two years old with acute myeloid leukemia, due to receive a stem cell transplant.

The CDR3 reads CASRKTGGAGLTRKNEQFF. The CDR3 DNA reads as TGTGCCAGCAGAAAAACAGGGGGCGCGGGGCTCACACGAAAAAATGAGCAGTTCTTC. J is TRBJ2-1 and V is TRBV6-2 or TRBV6-3; 9 positions agree with TRBD1. CDR3 size: 19 residues. J gave up 7 bases and V 6 bases, and 22 bases lay outside the gene matches. Germline CDR1 and CDR2: MNHEY and SVGEGT.